This T cell receptor (beta chain) appears in the sequencing data of a study of early T cells in non-severe SARS-CoV-2 infection. Findings and limits, study-wide: VDJdb matching, biased toward anti-spike CD8 responses, missed private and CD4 specificities.

Molecules of cDNA were individually given unique molecular identifiers that were attached to them. One entry per CDR3 protein results from TCRdb running MiXCR on the 5' RACE reads. The repertoire includes some 57,000 distinct CDR3 sequences, roughly 12% of them detected once, and roughly a tenth sits in the top ten. V lost 3 bases and J lost 2, with 29 bases in between. The CDR3 covers 20 residues. The germline V gene has CDR1 MDHEN and CDR2 SYDVKM. This clonotype was picked up many times. Its specificity is unknown. This clonotype was obtained from an adult who was a healthcare worker with PCR-confirmed SARS-CoV-2 infection or an uninfected control (not recorded which). The V call is TRBV28, the J call TRBJ2-7; D gene ambiguous. The sequenced sample consisted of whole blood. The CDR3 protein is CASSLRLFVGKGRLPYEQYF. For the CDR3, the DNA is TGTGCCAGCAGTTTGCGCCTGTTTGTCGGTAAGGGCAGGCTCCCCTACGAGCAGTACTTC.